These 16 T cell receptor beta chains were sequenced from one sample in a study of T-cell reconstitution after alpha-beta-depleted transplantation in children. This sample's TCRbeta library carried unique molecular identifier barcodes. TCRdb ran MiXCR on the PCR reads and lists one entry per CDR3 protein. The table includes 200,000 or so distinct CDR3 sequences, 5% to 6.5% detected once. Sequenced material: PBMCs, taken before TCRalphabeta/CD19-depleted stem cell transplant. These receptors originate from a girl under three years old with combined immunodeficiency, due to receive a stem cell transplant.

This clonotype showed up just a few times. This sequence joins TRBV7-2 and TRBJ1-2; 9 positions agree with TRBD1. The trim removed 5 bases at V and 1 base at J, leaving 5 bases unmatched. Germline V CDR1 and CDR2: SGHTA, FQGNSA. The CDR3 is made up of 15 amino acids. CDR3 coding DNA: TGTGCCAGCAGCGACGGGGACAGGGTTAACTATGGCTACACCTTC. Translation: CASSDGDRVNYGYTF.

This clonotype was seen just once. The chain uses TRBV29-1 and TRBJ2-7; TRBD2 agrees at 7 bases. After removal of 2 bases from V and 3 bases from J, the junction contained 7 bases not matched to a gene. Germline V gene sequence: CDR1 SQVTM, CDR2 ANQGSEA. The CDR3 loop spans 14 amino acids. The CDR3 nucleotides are TGCAGCGTTGAACTCCGGGGGGAGAACTACGAGCAGTACTTC. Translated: CSVELRGENYEQYF.

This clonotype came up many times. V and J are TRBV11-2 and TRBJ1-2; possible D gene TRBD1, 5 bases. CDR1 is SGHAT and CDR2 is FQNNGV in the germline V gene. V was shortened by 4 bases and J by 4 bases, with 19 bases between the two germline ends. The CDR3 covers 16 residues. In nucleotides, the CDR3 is TGTGCCAGCAGCTATCCAGGGTATGATTCCCGCTATGGCTACACCTTC. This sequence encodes CASSYPGYDSRYGYTF. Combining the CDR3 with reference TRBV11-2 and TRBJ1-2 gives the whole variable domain EAGVAQSPRYKIIEKRQSVAFWCNPISGHATLYWYQQILGQGPKLLIQFQNNGVVDDSQLPKDRFSAERLKGVDSTLKIQPAKLEDSAVYLCASSYPGYDSRYGYTFGSGTRLTVV.

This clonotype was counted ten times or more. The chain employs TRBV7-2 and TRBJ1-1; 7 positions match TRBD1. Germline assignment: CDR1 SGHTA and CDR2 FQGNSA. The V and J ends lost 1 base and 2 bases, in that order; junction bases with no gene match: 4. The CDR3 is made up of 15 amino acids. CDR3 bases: TGTGCCAGCAGCTTAGTTTCAGGGGGAAACACTGAAGCTTTCTTT. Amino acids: CASSLVSGGNTEAFF.

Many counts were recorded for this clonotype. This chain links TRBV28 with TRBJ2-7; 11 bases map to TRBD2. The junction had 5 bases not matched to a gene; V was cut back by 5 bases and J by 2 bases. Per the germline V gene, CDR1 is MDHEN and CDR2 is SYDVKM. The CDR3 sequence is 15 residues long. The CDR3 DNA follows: TGTGCCAGCAGTGCGGGACTAGCGGTACCCTACGAGCAGTACTTC. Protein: CASSAGLAVPYEQYF.

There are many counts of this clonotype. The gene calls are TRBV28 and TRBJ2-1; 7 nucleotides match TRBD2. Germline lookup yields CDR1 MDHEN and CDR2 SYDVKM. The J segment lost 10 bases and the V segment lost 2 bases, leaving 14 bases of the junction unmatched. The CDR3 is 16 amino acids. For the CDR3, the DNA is TGTGCCAGCAGTTTACCGGGCGGGGGTTTCATAGAGGAGCAGTTCTTC. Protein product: CASSLPGGGFIEEQFF. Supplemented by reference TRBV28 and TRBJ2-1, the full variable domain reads DVKVTQSSRYLVKRTGEKVFLECVQDMDHENMFWYRQDPGLGLRLIYFSYDVKMKEKGDIPEGYSVSREKKERFSLILESASTNQTSMYLCASSLPGGGFIEEQFFGPGTRLTVL.

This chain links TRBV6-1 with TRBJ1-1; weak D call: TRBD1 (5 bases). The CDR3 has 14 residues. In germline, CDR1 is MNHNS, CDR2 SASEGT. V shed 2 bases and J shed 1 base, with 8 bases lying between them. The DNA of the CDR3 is TGTGCCAGCAGTGAATCCGGGGCGAACACTGAAGCTTTCTTT. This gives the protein CASSESGANTEAFF.

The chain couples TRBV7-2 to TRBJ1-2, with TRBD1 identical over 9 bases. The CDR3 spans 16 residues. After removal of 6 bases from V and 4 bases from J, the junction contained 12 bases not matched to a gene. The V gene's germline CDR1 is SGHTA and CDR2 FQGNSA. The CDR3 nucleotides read TGTGCCAGCAGAAAAGCCGGGACAGGGAGTACCTATGGCTACACCTTC. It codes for CASRKAGTGSTYGYTF.

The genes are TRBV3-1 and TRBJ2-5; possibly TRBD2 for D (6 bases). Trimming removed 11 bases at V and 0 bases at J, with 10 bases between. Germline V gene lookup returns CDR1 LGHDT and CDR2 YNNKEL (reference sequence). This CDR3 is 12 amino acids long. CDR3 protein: CAFWTNQETQYF. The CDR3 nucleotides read TGTGCCTTCTGGACTAACCAAGAGACCCAGTACTTC.

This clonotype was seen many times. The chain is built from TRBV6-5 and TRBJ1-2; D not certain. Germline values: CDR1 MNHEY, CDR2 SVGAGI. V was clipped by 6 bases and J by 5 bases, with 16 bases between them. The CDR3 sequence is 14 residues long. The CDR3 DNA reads TGTGCCAGCAGCCGGGAGCCTAGACATTATGGCTACACCTTC. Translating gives CASSREPRHYGYTF.

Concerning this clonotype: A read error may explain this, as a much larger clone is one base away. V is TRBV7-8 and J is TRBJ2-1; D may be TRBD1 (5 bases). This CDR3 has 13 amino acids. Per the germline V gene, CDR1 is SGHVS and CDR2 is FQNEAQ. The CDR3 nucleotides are TGTGCCAGCAGCTTCCTCGGACACAATGTGCAGTTCTTC. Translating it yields CASSFLGHNVQFF.

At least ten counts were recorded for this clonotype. The CDR3: CASTPGRGAVEAFF. The DNA for the CDR3 is TGTGCCAGCACCCCTGGGAGGGGCGCGGTTGAAGCTTTCTTT. The chain is built from TRBV25-1 and TRBJ1-1; a possible D gene is TRBD1 (5 bases). Germline CDR1 reads MGHDK; CDR2 reads SYGVNS. The CDR3 is 14 residues long. Trimming removed 7 bases from V and 7 bases from J, with 19 bases in between.

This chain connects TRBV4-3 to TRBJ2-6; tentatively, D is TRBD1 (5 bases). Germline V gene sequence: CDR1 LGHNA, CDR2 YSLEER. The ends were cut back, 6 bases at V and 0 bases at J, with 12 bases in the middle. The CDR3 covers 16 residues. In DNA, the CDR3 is TGCGCCAGCAGTCGCCAGGGTCGCTCTGGGGCCAACGTCCTGACTTTC. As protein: CASSRQGRSGANVLTF.

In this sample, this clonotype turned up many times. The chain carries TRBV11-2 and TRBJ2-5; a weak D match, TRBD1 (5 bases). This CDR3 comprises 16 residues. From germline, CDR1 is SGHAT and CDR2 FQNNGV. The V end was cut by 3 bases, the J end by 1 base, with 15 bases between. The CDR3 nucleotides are TGTGCCAGCAGCTTCCAGGGCCCAATCTTCCAAGAGACCCAGTACTTC. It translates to CASSFQGPIFQETQYF.

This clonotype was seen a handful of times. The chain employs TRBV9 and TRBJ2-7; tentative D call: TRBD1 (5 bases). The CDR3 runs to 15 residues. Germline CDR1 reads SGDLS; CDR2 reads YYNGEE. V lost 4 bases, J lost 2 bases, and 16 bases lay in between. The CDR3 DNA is TGTGCCAGCAGCCCACAGGCTACTGGTGCCTACGAGCAGTACTTC. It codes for CASSPQATGAYEQYF.

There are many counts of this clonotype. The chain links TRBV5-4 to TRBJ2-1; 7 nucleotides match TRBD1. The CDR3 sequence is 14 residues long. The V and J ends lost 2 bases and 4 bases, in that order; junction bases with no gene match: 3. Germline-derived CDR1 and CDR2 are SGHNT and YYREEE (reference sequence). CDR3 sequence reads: CASSFQGEYNEQFF. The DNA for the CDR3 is TGTGCCAGCAGCTTTCAGGGGGAATACAATGAGCAGTTCTTC.